Listed here are 23 T cell receptor beta chains from one sample, sequenced in a study of blood T cell repertoires in COVID-19. Using immunoSEQ multiplex PCR, the repertoire was profiled, and TCRdb retains in-frame clones only, with some absent. The sample yields about 58,000 clones, 85% to 90% seen once. Sequencing used peripheral blood. The receptor source for this set is a man aged 55 to 70 with active COVID-19.

This clone turned up a few times. The CDR3 nucleotides are TGTGCCAGTGGCAGGGACAACGATCAGCCCCAGCATTTT. Its protein is CASGRDNDQPQHF. V and J are TRBV4-2 and TRBJ1-5; possibly TRBD1 for D (6 bases). Trimming pared 9 bases from V and 5 bases from J, leaving 14 bases between. Germline V gene data show CDR1 as LGHNA and CDR2 as YNFKEQ. CDR3 size: 13 residues.

The chain uses TRBV30 and TRBJ2-3; D unresolved. Germline assignment: CDR1 GTSNPN and CDR2 SVGIG (reference sequence). Trimming removed 0 bases from V and 4 bases from J, with 2 bases in between. The CDR3 length is 11 residues. The CDR3 nucleotides are TGTGCCTGGAGTGTCTCAGATACGCAGTATTTT. This translates into CAWSVSDTQYF.

This sequence joins TRBV6-1 and TRBJ2-7, with TRBD2 identical over 7 bases. The CDR3 extends over 15 amino acids. V shed 1 base, J shed 4 bases, and the junction held 7 bases outside the gene matches. CDR1 and CDR2 from the germline V gene are MNHNS and SASEGT. CDR3 nucleotides: TGTGCCAGCAGTGAAGGTTGGGCGGGAGTGTACGAGCAGTACTTC. Encoded protein: CASSEGWAGVYEQYF.

The chain uses TRBV2 and TRBJ1-6, with TRBD1 matching 9 bases. This CDR3 contains 14 residues. Per the germline V gene, CDR1 is SNHLY and CDR2 is FYNNEI. Trimming took 6 bases from V and 9 from J; bases not matched to a gene: 6. This chain's CDR3 is CASRGTGNASPLHF. As DNA, the CDR3 is TGTGCCAGCAGGGGGACAGGGAACGCTTCACCCCTCCACTTT. The variable domain in full, completed from reference TRBV2 and TRBJ1-6, reads EPEVTQTPSHQVTQMGQEVILRCVPISNHLYFYWYRQILGQKVEFLVSFYNNEISEKSEIFDDQFSVERPDGSNFTLKIRSTKLEDSAMYFCASRGTGNASPLHFGNGTRLTVT.

In DNA, the CDR3 is TGTGCCATCAGTTTCATTACCCGACAGCGTAACTATGGCTACACCTTC. This codes for CAISFITRQRNYGYTF. The V call is TRBV10-3, the J call TRBJ1-2; D possibly corresponds to TRBD1 (5 bases). V gave up 5 bases and J gave up 1 base, with 17 bases separating them. CDR3 length equals 16 residues. In germline, CDR1 is ENHRY, CDR2 SYGVKD.

The chain employs TRBV2 and TRBJ1-3; the D is unclear. The germline gives CDR1 SNHLY, CDR2 FYNNEI. The CDR3 has 13 residues. V lost 2 bases and J 0 bases, leaving 2 bases between the germline ends. For the CDR3, the DNA is TGTGCCAGCAGTGAATACTCTGGAAACACCATATATTTT. It yields the protein CASSEYSGNTIYF. Variable domain in full (rest from reference TRBV2 and TRBJ1-3): EPEVTQTPSHQVTQMGQEVILRCVPISNHLYFYWYRQILGQKVEFLVSFYNNEISEKSEIFDDQFSVERPDGSNFTLKIRSTKLEDSAMYFCASSEYSGNTIYFGEGSWLTVV.

The rearrangement uses TRBV19 and TRBJ1-1; 8 nucleotides match TRBD1. Losses at the gene ends were 6 bases for V and 8 bases for J; bases not matched to a gene: 14. This CDR3 is 15 amino acids long. Germline CDR1 and CDR2: LNHDA and SQIVND (reference sequence). The CDR3 nucleotides read TGTGCCAGTAGCGACCCTCAGGGGGCCCCTAGGGAAGCTTTCTTT. This encodes CASSDPQGAPREAFF.

This chain links TRBV2 with TRBJ2-7; D gene unclear. Germline V gene data show CDR1 as SNHLY and CDR2 as FYNNEI. Trimming cost V 7 bases and J 3 bases, with 13 bases left between them. The CDR3 consists of 13 residues. CDR3 in amino acids: CASTSLPDYEQYF. For the CDR3, the DNA is TGTGCCAGCACCTCACTACCTGACTACGAGCAGTACTTC.

This chain links TRBV15 with TRBJ1-6; TRBD1 agrees at 10 bases. From germline, CDR1 is LNHNV and CDR2 YYDKDF (reference sequence). The junction had 3 bases not matched to a gene; V was cut back by 0 bases and J by 7 bases. The CDR3 sequence is 16 residues long. The DNA of the CDR3 is TGTGCCACCAGCAGAGATGGGACAGGGGTAAATTCACCCCTCCACTTT. Translating it yields CATSRDGTGVNSPLHF.

This clone occurred once. The gene calls are TRBV5-4 and TRBJ2-7; 9 bases are shared with TRBD1. The CDR3 consists of 15 residues. Germline-derived CDR1 and CDR2 are SGHNT and YYREEE (reference sequence). Trimming at V came to 1 base and at J to 4 bases, leaving 6 bases not matched to a gene. CDR3 sequence reads: CASSLPGTGLYEQYF. For the CDR3, the DNA is TGTGCCAGCAGCTTGCCCGGGACAGGGTTATACGAGCAGTACTTC.

This clone appeared once. V is TRBV2 and J is TRBJ1-2, with 10 bases aligning to TRBD1. V lost 5 bases and J lost 2; bases outside the gene matches: 5. There are 15 residues in the CDR3. Germline V lookup: CDR1 SNHLY, CDR2 FYNNEI. The CDR3 nucleotides are TGTGCCAGCAGTTACGGACAGGGGGGGAACTATGGCTACACCTTC. Amino acid sequence: CASSYGQGGNYGYTF.

The chain is built from TRBV6-1 and TRBJ2-3; 11 bases are a match to TRBD1. Trimming took 3 bases from V and 3 from J; bases not matched to a gene: 5. The CDR3 is 16 residues long. Germline loops: CDR1 MNHNS, CDR2 SASEGT. As DNA, the CDR3 is TGTGCCAGCAGTGAGAGGACAGGGGGCTGGACAGATACGCAGTATTTT. Its protein is CASSERTGGWTDTQYF.

The chain carries TRBV7-2 and TRBJ1-4, with D possibly matching TRBD1 (5 bases). The CDR3 extends over 15 amino acids. Germline V gene sequence: CDR1 SGHTA, CDR2 FQGNSA. The V gene lost 5 bases and the J gene lost 8 bases, with 18 bases spanning the gap. In DNA, the CDR3 is TGTGCCAGCAGCGTCGACCGGGGGGGGTTCGAAAAACTGTTTTTT. Protein sequence: CASSVDRGGFEKLFF.

This chain uses TRBV5-4 with TRBJ2-7; possible D gene TRBD1, 6 bases. V lost 4 bases, J lost 5 bases, and 19 bases lay in between. Germline loops: CDR1 SGHNT, CDR2 YYREEE (reference sequence). The CDR3 sequence is 15 residues long. CDR3 in DNA: TGTGCCAGCAGCCGGGAACTTCCAGGGGAAGACGAGCAGTACTTC. It is translated as CASSRELPGEDEQYF.

The chain links TRBV10-2 to TRBJ1-1, with D unresolved. Germline CDR1 and CDR2: WSHSY and SAAADI. The CDR3 runs 13 residues. V lost 6 bases, J lost 1 base, and 9 bases lay in between. The CDR3 spells CASRVDWNTEAFF. Written as DNA, the CDR3 is TGCGCCAGCAGGGTGGACTGGAACACTGAAGCTTTCTTT.

The chain is built from TRBV28 and TRBJ1-4; TRBD1 is a possible D gene (5 bases). Deletions cut 10 bases from V and 2 bases from J, with 11 bases between. The length of the CDR3 is 13 residues. Germline V gene data show CDR1 as MDHEN and CDR2 as SYDVKM. CDR3 coding DNA: TGTGCCACCCAGGGTTCCACTAATGAAAAACTGTTTTTT. Translated: CATQGSTNEKLFF.

Comment on this clone: Other DNA variants within this sample encode the same CDR3. V and J are TRBV6-5 and TRBJ2-1, with D unclear. Deletions cut 9 bases from V and 0 bases from J, with 9 bases between. The CDR3 is made up of 13 amino acids. Per germline, CDR1 MNHEY and CDR2 SVGAGI. DNA for the CDR3: TGTGCCAGTGAGAGGAGCTCCTACAATGAGCAGTTCTTC. This gives the protein CASERSSYNEQFF.

The chain has TRBV4-1 and TRBJ2-3, with 12 nucleotides matching TRBD2. The junction had 8 bases not matched to a gene; V was cut back by 2 bases and J by 2 bases. Germline V gene sequence: CDR1 MGHRA, CDR2 YSYEKL. CDR3 length: 18 amino acids. In DNA form, the CDR3 reads TGCGCCAGCAGCCAAACCGCTAGCGGGGGGGTAAACACAGATACGCAGTATTTT. Its protein is CASSQTASGGVNTDTQYF.

V usage is TRBV29-1 and J usage is TRBJ1-1; D might be TRBD1 (6 bases). Germline CDR1 reads SQVTM; CDR2 reads ANQGSEA. The V end lost 4 bases, the J end lost 1 base, and 13 bases lay between the germline ends. The CDR3 spans 14 residues. Here the CDR3 DNA reads TGCAGCGTTGGACAGGCCGTGGCGAACACTGAAGCTTTCTTT. Translating it yields CSVGQAVANTEAFF.

The rearrangement uses TRBV2 and TRBJ1-4, with D uncertain. The germline gives CDR1 SNHLY, CDR2 FYNNEI. Trimming cost V 5 bases and J 4 bases, with 11 bases left between them. The CDR3 runs 14 residues. CDR3 loop: CASSLGRSNEKLFF. CDR3 in DNA: TGTGCCAGCAGTTTGGGCAGAAGTAATGAAAAACTGTTTTTT.

This clone was detected once. The CDR3 here is CSATDWDTIYF. CDR3 DNA sequence: TGCAGTGCCACCGACTGGGACACCATATATTTT. The rearrangement links TRBV20-1 to TRBJ1-3; unclear D gene. This CDR3 has 11 residues. The germline CDR1 and CDR2 sequences are DFQATT and SNEGSKA (reference sequence). V lost 6 bases, J lost 8 bases, and 11 bases lay in between.

The V and J genes are TRBV29-1 and TRBJ1-4; D is uncertain. The CDR3 has 12 amino acids. Germline CDR1 SQVTM, CDR2 ANQGSEA. V was shortened by 6 bases and J by 9 bases, with 14 bases between the two germline ends. The CDR3 reads CSVQLGAQKLFF. The CDR3 nucleotides are TGCAGCGTACAGTTGGGCGCACAAAAACTGTTTTTT.

This clone was found a few times. The rearrangement links TRBV2 to TRBJ1-3, with TRBD1 as a possible D gene (5 bases). The CDR3 is made up of 16 amino acids. With 1 base removed from V and 4 bases from J, the gap between germline ends came to 14 bases. Germline CDR1 SNHLY, CDR2 FYNNEI. CDR3 sequence: CASSEGRGNSGNTIYF. CDR3 coding DNA: TGTGCCAGCAGTGAAGGGAGGGGAAATTCCGGAAACACCATATATTTT.